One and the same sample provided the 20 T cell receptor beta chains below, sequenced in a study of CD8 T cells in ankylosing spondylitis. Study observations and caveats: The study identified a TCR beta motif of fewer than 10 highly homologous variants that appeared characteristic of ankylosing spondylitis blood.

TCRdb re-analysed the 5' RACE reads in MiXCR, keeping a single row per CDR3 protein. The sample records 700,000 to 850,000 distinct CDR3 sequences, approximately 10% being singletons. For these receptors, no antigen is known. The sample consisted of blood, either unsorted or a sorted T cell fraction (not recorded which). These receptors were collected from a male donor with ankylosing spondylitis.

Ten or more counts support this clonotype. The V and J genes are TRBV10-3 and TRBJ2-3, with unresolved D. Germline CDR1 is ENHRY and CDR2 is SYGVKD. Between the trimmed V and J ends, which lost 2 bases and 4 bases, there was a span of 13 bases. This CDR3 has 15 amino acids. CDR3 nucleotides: TGTGCCATCAGTGAGCCCCAGGCGTATGCAGATACGCAGTATTTT. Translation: CAISEPQAYADTQYF.

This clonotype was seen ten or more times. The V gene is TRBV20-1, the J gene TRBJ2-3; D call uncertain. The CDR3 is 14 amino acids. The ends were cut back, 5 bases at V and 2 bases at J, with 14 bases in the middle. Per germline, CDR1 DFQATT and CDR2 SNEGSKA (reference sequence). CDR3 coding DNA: TGCAGTGCTCTTAATGACCTCAACACAGATACGCAGTATTTT. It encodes CSALNDLNTDTQYF.

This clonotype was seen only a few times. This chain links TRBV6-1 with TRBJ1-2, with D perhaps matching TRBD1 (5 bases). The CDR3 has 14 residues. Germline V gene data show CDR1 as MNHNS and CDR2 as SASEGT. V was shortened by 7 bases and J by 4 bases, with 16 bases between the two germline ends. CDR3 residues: CASTRRGEGYGYTF. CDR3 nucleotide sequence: TGTGCCAGCACGAGACGAGGGGAGGGCTATGGCTACACCTTC.

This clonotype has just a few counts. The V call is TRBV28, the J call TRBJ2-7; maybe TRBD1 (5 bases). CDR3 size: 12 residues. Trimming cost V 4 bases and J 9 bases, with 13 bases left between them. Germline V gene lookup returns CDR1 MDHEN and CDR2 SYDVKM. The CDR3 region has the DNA TGTGCCAGCAGTTCCCTCGGACAAGGGCAGTACTTC. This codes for CASSSLGQGQYF.

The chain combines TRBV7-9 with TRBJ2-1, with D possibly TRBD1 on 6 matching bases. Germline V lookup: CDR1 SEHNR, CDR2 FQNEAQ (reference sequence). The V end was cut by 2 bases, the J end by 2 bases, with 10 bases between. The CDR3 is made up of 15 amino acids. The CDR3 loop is CASSLIGGPYNEQFF. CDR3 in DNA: TGTGCCAGCAGCTTAATTGGGGGCCCCTACAATGAGCAGTTCTTC.

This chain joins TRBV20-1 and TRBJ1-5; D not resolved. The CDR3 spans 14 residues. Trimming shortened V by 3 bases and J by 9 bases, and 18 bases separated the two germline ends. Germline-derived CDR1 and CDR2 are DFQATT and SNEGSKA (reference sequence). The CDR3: CSARDGGARWPQHF. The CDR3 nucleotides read TGCAGTGCTAGGGACGGTGGTGCAAGGTGGCCCCAGCATTTT.

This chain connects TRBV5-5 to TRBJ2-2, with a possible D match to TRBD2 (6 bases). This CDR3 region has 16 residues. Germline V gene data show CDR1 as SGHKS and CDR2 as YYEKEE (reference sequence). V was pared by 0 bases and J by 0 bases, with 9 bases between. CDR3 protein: CASSLVWGANTGELFF. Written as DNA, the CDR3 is TGTGCCAGCAGCTTGGTCTGGGGGGCGAACACCGGGGAGCTGTTTTTT.

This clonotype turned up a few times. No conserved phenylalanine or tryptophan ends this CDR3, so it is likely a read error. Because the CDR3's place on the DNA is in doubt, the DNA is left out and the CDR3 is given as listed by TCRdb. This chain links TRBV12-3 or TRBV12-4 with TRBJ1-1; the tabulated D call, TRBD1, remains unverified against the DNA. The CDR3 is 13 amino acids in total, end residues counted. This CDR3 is CASSPTPGPLYGI.

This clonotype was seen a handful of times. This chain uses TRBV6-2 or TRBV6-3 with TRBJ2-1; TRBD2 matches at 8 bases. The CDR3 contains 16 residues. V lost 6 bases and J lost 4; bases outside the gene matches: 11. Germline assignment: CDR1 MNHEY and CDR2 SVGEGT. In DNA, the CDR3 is TGTGCCAGCAGCACTCCCATTAGCGGGGCTTACAATGAGCAGTTCTTC. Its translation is CASSTPISGAYNEQFF.

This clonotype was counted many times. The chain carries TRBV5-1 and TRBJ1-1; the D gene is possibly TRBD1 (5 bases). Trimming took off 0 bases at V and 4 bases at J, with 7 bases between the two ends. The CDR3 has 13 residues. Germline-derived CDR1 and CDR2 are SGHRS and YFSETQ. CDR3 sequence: CASSLAGSTEAFF. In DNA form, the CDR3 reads TGCGCCAGCAGCTTGGCAGGGAGCACTGAAGCTTTCTTT.

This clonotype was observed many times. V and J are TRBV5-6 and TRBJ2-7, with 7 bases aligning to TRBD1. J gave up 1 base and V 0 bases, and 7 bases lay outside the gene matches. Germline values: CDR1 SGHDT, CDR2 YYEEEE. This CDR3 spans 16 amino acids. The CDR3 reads CASSLVLSGQSYEQYF. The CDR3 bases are TGTGCCAGCAGCTTGGTGTTATCGGGACAGTCCTACGAGCAGTACTTC.

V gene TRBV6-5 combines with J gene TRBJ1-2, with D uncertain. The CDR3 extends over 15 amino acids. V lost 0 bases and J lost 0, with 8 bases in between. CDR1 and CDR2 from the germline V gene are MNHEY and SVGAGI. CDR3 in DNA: TGTGCCAGCAGTTACTCTGGGGTATCTAACTATGGCTACACCTTC. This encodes CASSYSGVSNYGYTF.

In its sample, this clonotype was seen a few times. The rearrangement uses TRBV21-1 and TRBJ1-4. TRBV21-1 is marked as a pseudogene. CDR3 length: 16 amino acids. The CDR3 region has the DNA TGTGCCAGCAGCAAACCCGACTGTAAATATAATGAAAAACTGTTTTTT. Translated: CASSKPDCKYNEKLFF.

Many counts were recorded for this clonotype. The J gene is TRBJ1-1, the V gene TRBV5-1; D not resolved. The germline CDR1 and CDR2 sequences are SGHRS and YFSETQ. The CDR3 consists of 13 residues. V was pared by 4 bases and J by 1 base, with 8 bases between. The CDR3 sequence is CASSPGPNTEAFF. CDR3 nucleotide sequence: TGCGCCAGCAGCCCGGGCCCGAACACTGAAGCTTTCTTT.

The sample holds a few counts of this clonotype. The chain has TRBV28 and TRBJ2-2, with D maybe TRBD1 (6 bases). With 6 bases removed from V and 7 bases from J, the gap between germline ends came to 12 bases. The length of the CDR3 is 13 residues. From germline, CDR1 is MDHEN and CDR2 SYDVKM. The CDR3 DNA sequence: TGTGCCAGCAGAGAAACAGGGATCGGGGAGCTGTTTTTT. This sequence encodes CASRETGIGELFF. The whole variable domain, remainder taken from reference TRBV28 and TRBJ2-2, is DVKVTQSSRYLVKRTGEKVFLECVQDMDHENMFWYRQDPGLGLRLIYFSYDVKMKEKGDIPEGYSVSREKKERFSLILESASTNQTSMYLCASRETGIGELFFGEGSRLTVL.

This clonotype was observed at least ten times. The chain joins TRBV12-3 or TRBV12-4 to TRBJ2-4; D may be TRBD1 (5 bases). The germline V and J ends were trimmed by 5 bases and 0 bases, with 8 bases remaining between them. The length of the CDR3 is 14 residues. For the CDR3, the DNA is TGTGCCAGCAGTACAGGAGTAGCCAAAAACATTCAGTACTTC. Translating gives CASSTGVAKNIQYF.

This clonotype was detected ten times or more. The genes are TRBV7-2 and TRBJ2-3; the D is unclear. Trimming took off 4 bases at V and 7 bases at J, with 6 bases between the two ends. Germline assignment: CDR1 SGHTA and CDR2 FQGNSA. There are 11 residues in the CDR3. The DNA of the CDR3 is TGTGCCAGCAGCTCCCTGTATACGCAGTATTTT. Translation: CASSSLYTQYF.

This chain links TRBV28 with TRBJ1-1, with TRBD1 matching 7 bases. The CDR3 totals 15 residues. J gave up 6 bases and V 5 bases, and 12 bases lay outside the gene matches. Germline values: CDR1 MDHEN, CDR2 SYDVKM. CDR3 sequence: CASSPLGRGRAEAFF. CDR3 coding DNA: TGTGCCAGCAGTCCCCTGGGTAGGGGGCGAGCTGAAGCTTTCTTT.

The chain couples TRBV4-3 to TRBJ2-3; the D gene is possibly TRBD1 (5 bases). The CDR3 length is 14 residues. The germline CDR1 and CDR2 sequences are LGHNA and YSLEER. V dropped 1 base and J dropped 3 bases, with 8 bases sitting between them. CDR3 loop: CASSQGYRTDTQYF. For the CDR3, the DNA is TGCGCCAGCAGCCAAGGGTACAGGACAGATACGCAGTATTTT.

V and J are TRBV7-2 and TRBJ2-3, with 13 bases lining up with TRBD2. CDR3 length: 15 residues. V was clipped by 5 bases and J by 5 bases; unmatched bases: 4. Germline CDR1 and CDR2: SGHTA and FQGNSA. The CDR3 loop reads CASSTSGGAGDTQYF. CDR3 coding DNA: TGTGCCAGCAGCACTAGCGGGGGGGCCGGAGATACGCAGTATTTT.